This TCR beta chain was retrieved from a study of T-cell memory formation after mild COVID-19 (dated by TCRdb to the early 2020s). Study-level background: TCR sequence clusters from the two donors were largely donor specific. In a couple of donors, T-cell clones that expanded and contracted after mild COVID-19 were tracked by sequencing TCRalpha and TCRbeta repertoires over time. Two young, previously healthy adult volunteers made up the cohort, one male and one female. The paper's findings and limits, for the study overall: Only two mild cases were covered by the study, and larger cohorts that include severe cases with pre-infection samples were considered necessary. Contracting CD4+ clones were located mainly in the CM and EM memory subsets, whereas CD8+ clones were found to be enriched in EMRA. SARS-CoV-2 specificity of the second-wave clones peaking on day 37 was not confirmed. Clones that contracted from day 15 to 85 showed balanced CD4/CD8 phenotypes, whereas a second wave of clones that expanded from day 15 to 37 leaned towards CD4+. Some responding clones were found in pre-infection memory, which suggests that pre-existing cross-reactive memory T cells took part in the SARS-CoV-2 response.

About this clonotype itself: Its antigen specificity is not known. Within one base of it there is no much larger clone, and no base qualities were kept.

Sequencing instrument: Illumina NovaSeq 6000. TCRalpha and TCRbeta cDNA libraries were constructed by 5'RACE with constant-segment primers, with sample barcodes and unique molecular identifiers being introduced. Trizol reagent was used to extract RNA from every sample. The libraries were amplified in two PCR steps, and the second step added a second sample barcode and Illumina TruSeq adapters. The libraries were sequenced on an Illumina NovaSeq using 2 x 150 bp paired-end reads. In the source study's methods: Reads were demultiplexed and collapsed into UMI-guided consensus sequences with migec v1.2.7. Using mixcr v2.1.11, UMI consensuses were aligned to TRA and TRB V and J templates and then assembled into clonotypes. Clonotypes were classified as expanded or contracted when called significant by both edgeR and NoisET, with noise models trained on biological replicates. For edgeR calls, a false discovery rate-adjusted p below 0.01 and a log2 fold-change threshold of 1 were applied. PCA with hierarchical clustering of max-normalized trajectories of the 1000 most abundant clonotypes was used as exploratory dynamics analysis. The CD4 or CD8 phenotype of responding clones was assigned using the separately sequenced CD4+ and CD8+ repertoires. TCRdb reprocessing: public reads trimmed at Q25 with fastp, clones called with MiXCR, in-frame beta chains kept. Every entry covers one CDR3 protein and lists the most common genes and DNA from its rows. The V and J calls here are based on TCRdb, not the publication. The sample profile shows some 120,000 distinct CDR3 sequences; 15% to 20% of them were found once. The ten largest account for around 14% of the sample.

From its cysteine to its phenylalanine, the CDR3 spans 13 amino acids. Only the CDR3 part of the read is kept: 39 bases, read in frame from the first base. The V and J ends are trimmed by 0 bases and 3 bases, leaving 6 bases between them. The germline V gene sets CDR1 to LGHNA and CDR2 to YSLEER. PBMCs were isolated by Ficoll-Paque density gradient centrifugation. This TCR was recovered from an adult woman who had mild COVID-19 (a few samples of this study predate the infection). The sample titles of this study are shuffled in the database, so cell type and time point are left out; the donor was told from shared clones. The rearrangement joined TRBV4-3 to TRBJ2-7, with no reliable assignment of the D segment. The sequenced material came from PBMCs or a T cell subset sorted from them (not recorded which). The base sequence is TGCGCCAGCAGCCAAGATCTACGCTACGAGCAGTACTTC. This sequence encodes CASSQDLRYEQYF.